This T cell receptor beta chain stems from a study of cytotoxic CD8 clonotypes in ibrutinib-treated CLL. The overall study: Sample averages reached 250,000 or so productive templates and roughly 96,000 productive rearrangements.

Study findings and constraints: Investigators sampled sustained-remission and progressing patients at differing times.

The CDR3 length is 15 residues. Germline values: CDR1 SNHLY, CDR2 FYNNEI. Trimming took 5 bases from V and 2 from J; bases not matched to a gene: 9. Depth targeted 1 in 200,000 to 1 in 1 million T cells, averaging approximately 9.3x coverage per clonotype. Some clones are missing from TCRdb's copy, which holds only in-frame ones; the method was immunoSEQ multiplex PCR. This table holds 150,000 or so clones, approximately 80% found once. As to this clone: Its antigen is as yet unknown.

This clonotype originated in a human donor with chronic lymphocytic leukemia. The chain has TRBV2 and TRBJ2-7, with TRBD1 matching over 7 bases. The sample in question was PBMCs, obtained after 36 months of ibrutinib treatment. CDR3 region: CASSNRRDSTYEQYF. Written as DNA, the CDR3 is TGTGCCAGCAGTAATCGCCGGGACAGCACCTACGAGCAGTACTTC.